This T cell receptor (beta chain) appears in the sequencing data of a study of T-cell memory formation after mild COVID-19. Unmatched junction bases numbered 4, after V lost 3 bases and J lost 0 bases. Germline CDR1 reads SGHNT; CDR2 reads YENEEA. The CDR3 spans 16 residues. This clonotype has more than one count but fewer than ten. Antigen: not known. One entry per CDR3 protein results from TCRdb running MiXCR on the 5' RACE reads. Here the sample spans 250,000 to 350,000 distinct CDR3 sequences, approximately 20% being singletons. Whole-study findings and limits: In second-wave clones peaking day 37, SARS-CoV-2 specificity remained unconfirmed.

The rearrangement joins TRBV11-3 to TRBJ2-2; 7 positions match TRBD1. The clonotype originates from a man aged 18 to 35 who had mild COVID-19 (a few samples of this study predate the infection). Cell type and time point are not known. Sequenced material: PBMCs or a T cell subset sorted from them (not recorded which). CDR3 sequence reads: CASSFYRGANTGELFF. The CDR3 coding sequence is TGTGCCAGCAGCTTCTACAGGGGCGCGAACACCGGGGAGCTGTTTTTT.